Each of the 24 T cell receptor beta chains below was sequenced from the same sample in a study of T cell responses to AZD1222 COVID-19 vaccine. Some clones are missing from TCRdb's copy, which holds only in-frame ones; the method was immunoSEQ multiplex PCR. The table shows some 200,000 clones, with about 93% occurring only once. Sequenced here: peripheral blood, sampled on day 0 of MenACWY control vaccination. Every receptor here comes from an adult in good health.

The chain has TRBV2 and TRBJ1-2, with 9 bases lining up with TRBD1. CDR1 is SNHLY and CDR2 is FYNNEI in the germline V gene. After removal of 5 bases from V and 8 bases from J, the junction contained 12 bases not matched to a gene. The CDR3 runs to 15 residues. CDR3: CASSFLTGGAEGYTF. In nucleotides, the CDR3 is TGTGCCAGCAGTTTCCTTACAGGGGGCGCAGAAGGCTACACCTTC. Variable domain in full (rest from reference TRBV2 and TRBJ1-2): EPEVTQTPSHQVTQMGQEVILRCVPISNHLYFYWYRQILGQKVEFLVSFYNNEISEKSEIFDDQFSVERPDGSNFTLKIRSTKLEDSAMYFCASSFLTGGAEGYTFGSGTRLTVV.

This clone showed up just once. The chain links TRBV15 to TRBJ1-1, with TRBD1 as a possible D gene (5 bases). The length of the CDR3 is 15 residues. Deletions cut 4 bases from V and 0 bases from J, with 12 bases between. Germline CDR1 LNHNV, CDR2 YYDKDF (reference sequence). The CDR3 DNA sequence: TGTGCCACCAGCAACCCCGGGGCCTTGAACACTGAAGCTTTCTTT. Its protein is CATSNPGALNTEAFF.

This chain links TRBV7-9 with TRBJ2-1; D tentatively reads TRBD1 or TRBD2 (7 bases each). There are 12 residues in the CDR3. Per germline, CDR1 SEHNR and CDR2 FQNEAQ (reference sequence). The germline V and J ends were trimmed by 8 bases and 9 bases, with 14 bases remaining between them. The CDR3 DNA reads TGTGCCAGCCTACAGGGGAGGGGTGAGCAGTTCTTC. Translation: CASLQGRGEQFF.

Only one count was recorded for this clone. This chain links TRBV5-4 with TRBJ1-6; unclear D gene. In germline, CDR1 is SGHNT, CDR2 YYREEE (reference sequence). V lost 3 bases to trimming and J lost 12 bases, with 13 bases between them. The CDR3 loop spans 13 amino acids. CDR3 sequence reads: CASSYDAPGPLHF. CDR3 DNA: TGTGCCAGCAGCTACGATGCCCCGGGACCCCTCCACTTT.

Concerning this clone: This same CDR3 is encoded by further DNA sequences in the sample. This rearrangement joins TRBV6-5 to TRBJ1-5; tentative D call: TRBD1 (6 bases). The germline V gene encodes CDR1 MNHEY and CDR2 SVGAGI. V dropped 7 bases and J dropped 3 bases, with 13 bases sitting between them. The CDR3 extends over 14 amino acids. CDR3 amino acids: CASNPTGSNQPQHF. The CDR3 DNA sequence: TGTGCCAGCAATCCTACAGGGTCCAATCAGCCCCAGCATTTT.

This rearrangement joins TRBV30 to TRBJ2-3; D unresolved. The CDR3 is 16 amino acids. The V end was cut by 0 bases, the J end by 4 bases, with 17 bases between. Germline V gene sequence: CDR1 GTSNPN, CDR2 SVGIG (reference sequence). CDR3 in DNA: TGTGCCTGGAGTGTACCGTCCATCTCGAGAGCAGATACGCAGTATTTT. Its protein is CAWSVPSISRADTQYF.

The chain couples TRBV18 to TRBJ1-4; 10 bases map to TRBD1. The CDR3 consists of 15 residues. Germline V gene lookup returns CDR1 KGHSH and CDR2 LQKENI. With 6 bases clipped from V and 8 bases from J, the junction kept 9 bases outside the gene matches. CDR3: CASSPGTGVVEKLFF. CDR3 nucleotides: TGTGCCAGCTCGCCCGGGACAGGGGTAGTGGAAAAACTGTTTTTT.

The chain employs TRBV7-2 and TRBJ2-1; 7 bases are shared with TRBD2. CDR3 length: 15 residues. CDR1 SGHTA and CDR2 FQGNSA come from the germline V gene. V trimming: 1 base; J trimming: 3 bases; junction bases outside the gene matches: 3. The CDR3 nucleotides read TGTGCCAGCAGCTTAGAACTAGCGCGCTACAATGAGCAGTTCTTC. Its protein product is CASSLELARYNEQFF.

The chain recombines TRBV3-1 (or the pseudogene TRBV3-2) with TRBJ1-2, with D unclear. Germline V gene sequence: CDR1 LGHDT, CDR2 YNNKEL (reference sequence). This CDR3 is 12 amino acids long. The V gene lost 0 bases and the J gene lost 13 bases, with 12 bases spanning the gap. CDR3 residues: CASSQEGLVGTF. The CDR3 DNA reads as TGTGCCAGCAGCCAAGAGGGCCTGGTGGGCACCTTC.

The chain uses TRBV28 and TRBJ1-6; D may be TRBD1 (5 bases). From germline, CDR1 is MDHEN and CDR2 SYDVKM. The V and J ends lost 5 bases and 6 bases respectively, with 11 bases between them. The CDR3 runs 14 residues. DNA of the CDR3: TGTGCCAGCAGTCCCCCGGGGGTTAATTCACCCCTCCACTTT. Translating it yields CASSPPGVNSPLHF.

V and J are TRBV18 and TRBJ1-1; no firm D call. With 0 bases removed from V and 1 base from J, the gap between germline ends came to 9 bases. This CDR3 is built from 15 residues. From germline, CDR1 is KGHSH and CDR2 LQKENI. The CDR3 sequence is CASSPPMGRNTEAFF. CDR3 DNA: TGTGCCAGCTCACCACCGATGGGCAGGAACACTGAAGCTTTCTTT.

CDR3 loop: CASTEGSNQPQHF. CDR3 nucleotide sequence: TGTGCCAGTACGGAGGGGAGCAATCAGCCCCAGCATTTT. This sequence joins TRBV19 and TRBJ1-5; the D gene is possibly TRBD1 (5 bases). Germline V gives CDR1 LNHDA, CDR2 SQIVND (reference sequence). The CDR3 covers 13 residues. V lost 7 bases to trimming and J lost 1 base, with 8 bases between them.

This chain links TRBV9 with TRBJ1-2; 12 nucleotides agree with TRBD1. Germline V gene lookup returns CDR1 SGDLS and CDR2 YYNGEE. This CDR3 comprises 16 residues. Trimming cost V 4 bases and J 4 bases; bases outside gene matches: 8. This CDR3 is CASSKVGTGGTYGYTF. As DNA, the CDR3 is TGTGCCAGCAGCAAAGTGGGGACAGGGGGCACCTATGGCTACACCTTC.

This clone was found a few times. CDR3 loop: CASSLAGGQGYTEAFF. Here the CDR3 DNA reads TGTGCCAGCAGCTTGGCCGGGGGACAGGGATACACTGAAGCTTTCTTT. The chain couples TRBV5-5 to TRBJ1-1, with TRBD1 identical over 9 bases. The CDR3 runs to 16 residues. Looked up from germline, CDR1 is SGHKS and CDR2 is YYEKEE (reference sequence). The ends lost 0 bases at V and 3 bases at J; junction bases unmatched: 6.

The rearrangement uses TRBV6-2 or TRBV6-3 and TRBJ2-1; 11 bases match TRBD2. Germline V gene data show CDR1 as MNHEY and CDR2 as SVGEGT. This CDR3 is 15 amino acids long. The junction had 3 bases not matched to a gene; V was cut back by 2 bases and J by 6 bases. CDR3 loop: CASSYTLAGGNEQFF. DNA of the CDR3: TGTGCCAGCAGTTACACGCTAGCGGGGGGCAATGAGCAGTTCTTC.

V usage is TRBV9 and J usage is TRBJ2-1; D is unresolved. CDR1 and CDR2 (germline): SGDLS, YYNGEE. Trimming removed 0 bases at V and 9 bases at J, with 4 bases between. The CDR3 totals 11 residues. The CDR3 bases are TGTGCCAGCAGCGTAGGGGTTGAGCAGTTCTTC. It translates to CASSVGVEQFF.

This rearrangement joins TRBV5-1 to TRBJ2-7; no clear D gene. From germline, CDR1 is SGHRS and CDR2 YFSETQ. CDR3 length: 12 residues. V shed 4 bases and J shed 6 bases, with 11 bases lying between them. The CDR3 DNA reads TGCGCCAGCAGCCCGACTGTCGGCGAGCAGTACTTC. Its translation: CASSPTVGEQYF.

The chain joins TRBV6-5 to TRBJ2-1, with D maybe TRBD1 (6 bases). The CDR3 extends over 12 amino acids. V lost 7 bases, J lost 10 bases, and 14 bases lay in between. Germline V gives CDR1 MNHEY, CDR2 SVGAGI. CDR3 sequence (DNA): TGTGCCAGCATCTCACAGGGCCGGGAGCAGTTCTTC. Amino acid sequence: CASISQGREQFF.

J is TRBJ1-1 and V is TRBV27, with D uncertain. Germline lookup yields CDR1 MNHEY and CDR2 SMNVEV (reference sequence). V was pared by 3 bases and J by 2 bases, with 4 bases between. The CDR3 loop spans 12 amino acids. DNA for the CDR3: TGTGCCAGCAGTTTCCTTAACACTGAAGCTTTCTTT. It yields the protein CASSFLNTEAFF.

J is TRBJ2-7 and V is TRBV18; unclear D gene. Deletions cut 6 bases from V and 2 bases from J, with 14 bases between. Germline V gene sequence: CDR1 KGHSH, CDR2 LQKENI. The CDR3 totals 14 residues. CDR3 loop: CASSLRTAPYEQYF. In DNA form, the CDR3 reads TGTGCCAGCTCCCTCCGGACGGCTCCCTACGAGCAGTACTTC.

V is TRBV11-2 and J is TRBJ1-2; D unclear. V lost 5 bases and J 3 bases, leaving 16 bases between the germline ends. Germline V lookup: CDR1 SGHAT, CDR2 FQNNGV. The CDR3 runs 15 residues. For the CDR3, the DNA is TGTGCCAGCAGCCCCTCCTCCCAGTCCCACTATGGCTACACCTTC. The encoded protein is CASSPSSQSHYGYTF.

The CDR3 protein is CASSHVGGFYEQYF. In DNA, the CDR3 is TGTGCCAGCAGCCACGTCGGGGGATTCTACGAGCAGTACTTC. V is TRBV7-8 and J is TRBJ2-7; possible D gene TRBD2, 6 bases. Germline CDR1 is SGHVS and CDR2 is FQNEAQ. The CDR3 extends over 14 amino acids. V was pared by 5 bases and J by 3 bases, with 14 bases between.

V is TRBV28 and J is TRBJ1-5; D call uncertain. Trimming stripped 2 bases from V and 4 bases from J, with 12 bases between. The CDR3 has 15 amino acids. CDR1 is MDHEN, CDR2 SYDVKM, per germline. CDR3 protein: CASSLTPTANQPQHF. The CDR3 region has the DNA TGTGCCAGCAGTTTAACCCCCACGGCTAATCAGCCCCAGCATTTT. Full variable domain (outside the CDR3, taken from reference TRBV28 and TRBJ1-5): DVKVTQSSRYLVKRTGEKVFLECVQDMDHENMFWYRQDPGLGLRLIYFSYDVKMKEKGDIPEGYSVSREKKERFSLILESASTNQTSMYLCASSLTPTANQPQHFGDGTRLSIL.

This chain links TRBV6-2 or TRBV6-3 with TRBJ1-6; no definite D call. Looked up from germline, CDR1 is MNHEY and CDR2 is SVGEGT. Trimming stripped 0 bases from V and 13 bases from J, with 10 bases between. The CDR3 covers 13 residues. The CDR3 nucleotides read TGTGCCAGCAGTTACTCGGAGGGAAAGCCCCTCCACTTT. This codes for CASSYSEGKPLHF.